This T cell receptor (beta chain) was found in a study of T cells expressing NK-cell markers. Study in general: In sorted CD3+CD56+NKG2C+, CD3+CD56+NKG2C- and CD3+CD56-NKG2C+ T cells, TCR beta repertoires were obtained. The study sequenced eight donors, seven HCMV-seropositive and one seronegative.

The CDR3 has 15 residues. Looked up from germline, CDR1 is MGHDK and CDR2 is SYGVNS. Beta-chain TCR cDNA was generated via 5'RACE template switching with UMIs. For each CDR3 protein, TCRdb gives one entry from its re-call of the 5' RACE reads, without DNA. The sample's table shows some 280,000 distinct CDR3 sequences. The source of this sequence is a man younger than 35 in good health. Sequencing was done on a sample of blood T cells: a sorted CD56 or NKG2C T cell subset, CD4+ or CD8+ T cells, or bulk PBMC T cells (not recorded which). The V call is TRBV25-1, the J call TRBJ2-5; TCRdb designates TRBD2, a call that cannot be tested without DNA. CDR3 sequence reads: CASSAPRAYQETQYF.